What follows are 26 T cell receptor beta chains derived from one specimen sequenced in a study of OX40 agonist ivuxolimab in advanced cancers. Using immunoSEQ multiplex PCR, the repertoire was profiled, and TCRdb retains in-frame clones only, with some absent. This table holds more than 55,000 clones, around four fifths found once. The sample was CD4+ or CD8+ T cells sorted from blood, taken in a trial of the OX40 agonist ivuxolimab. Receptor source: an adult with an advanced solid tumor such as melanoma, head and neck, liver or kidney cancer.

V and J are TRBV7-8 and TRBJ2-5; no clear D gene. The V gene's germline CDR1 is SGHVS and CDR2 FQNEAQ. CDR3 length: 13 amino acids. V lost 5 bases, J lost 4 bases, and 11 bases lay in between. The CDR3 loop is CASSTGSAETQYF. DNA for the CDR3: TGTGCCAGCAGCACTGGATCCGCAGAGACCCAGTACTTC.

The V gene is TRBV6-1, the J gene TRBJ2-7; tentatively, D is TRBD1 or TRBD2 (5 bases each). V lost 4 bases, J lost 4 bases, and 11 bases lay in between. The CDR3 is 13 amino acids. Germline V gene lookup returns CDR1 MNHNS and CDR2 SASEGT. The CDR3 nucleotides read TGTGCCAGCAGTGTTGGGGACGGATACGAGCAGTACTTC. Protein sequence: CASSVGDGYEQYF.

This clone is a singleton in its sample. This chain connects TRBV5-1 to TRBJ2-2; 7 bases align to TRBD1. Germline V CDR1 and CDR2: SGHRS, YFSETQ. The CDR3 contains 16 residues. Trimming took 7 bases from V and 1 from J; bases not matched to a gene: 10. The CDR3 protein is CASQRGQGLNTGELFF. In DNA form, the CDR3 reads TGCGCCAGCCAAAGGGGGCAGGGCCTGAACACCGGGGAGCTGTTTTTT.

V and J are TRBV18 and TRBJ1-2, with 9 bases lining up with TRBD1. Unmatched junction bases numbered 0, after V lost 4 bases and J lost 0 bases. The CDR3 loop spans 14 amino acids. Germline CDR1 and CDR2: KGHSH and LQKENI. The chain's CDR3 is CASSRDRANYGYTF. In DNA form, the CDR3 reads TGTGCCAGCTCACGGGACAGGGCTAACTATGGCTACACCTTC. Drawing the rest from reference TRBV18 and TRBJ1-2, the complete variable domain is NAGVMQNPRHLVRRRGQEARLRCSPMKGHSHVYWYRQLPEEGLKFMVYLQKENIIDESGMPKERFSAEFPKEGPSILRIQQVVRGDSAAYFCASSRDRANYGYTFGSGTRLTVV.

The chain carries TRBV28 and TRBJ1-1, with D unclear. V lost 2 bases to trimming and J lost 4 bases, with 11 bases between them. Germline V gives CDR1 MDHEN, CDR2 SYDVKM. The CDR3 spans 14 residues. CDR3 amino acids: CASSLHRRGTEAFF. As DNA, the CDR3 is TGTGCCAGCAGTTTACACCGTCGGGGCACTGAAGCTTTCTTT.

CDR3 sequence: CASSQDRGLAVHEQYF. CDR3 DNA: TGCGCCAGCAGCCAAGATCGTGGACTAGCCGTACACGAGCAGTACTTC. This rearrangement joins TRBV4-1 to TRBJ2-7; 8 nucleotides align to TRBD2. Trimming at V came to 0 bases and at J to 5 bases, leaving 9 bases not matched to a gene. CDR1 MGHRA and CDR2 YSYEKL come from the germline V gene. The CDR3 extends over 16 amino acids.

This chain links TRBV6-6 with TRBJ2-7; unclear D gene. Looked up from germline, CDR1 is MNHNY and CDR2 is SVGAGI (reference sequence). Trimming took off 3 bases at V and 2 bases at J, with 8 bases between the two ends. There are 13 residues in the CDR3. This CDR3 reads CASSYSIAYEQYF. CDR3 nucleotide sequence: TGTGCCAGCAGTTATTCCATAGCCTACGAGCAGTACTTC.

This clone came up once. This chain joins TRBV7-2 and TRBJ2-7; 10 bases fit TRBD1. CDR3 size: 15 residues. The V segment lost 5 bases and the J segment 5 bases; nucleotides outside the gene matches: 9. Germline values: CDR1 SGHTA, CDR2 FQGNSA. The DNA for the CDR3 is TGTGCCAGCAGCATAACCGGGACAGGGGTCCACGAGCAGTACTTC. Its protein product is CASSITGTGVHEQYF. The variable domain in full, with the rest retrieved from reference TRBV7-2 and TRBJ2-7, is GAGVSQSPSNKVTEKGKDVELRCDPISGHTALYWYRQSLGQGLEFLIYFQGNSAPDKSGLPSDRFSAERTGGSVSTLTIQRTQQEDSAVYLCASSITGTGVHEQYFGPGTRLTVT.

The chain couples TRBV18 to TRBJ1-3, with TRBD1 identical over 10 bases. The CDR3 spans 16 residues. Per the germline V gene, CDR1 is KGHSH and CDR2 is LQKENI. J gave up 4 bases and V 1 base, and 4 bases lay outside the gene matches. The CDR3 is CASSPQGQGTGNTIYF. The CDR3 DNA reads TGTGCCAGCTCACCACAGGGACAGGGGACGGGAAACACCATATATTTT. Using reference TRBV18 and TRBJ1-3 for the parts outside the CDR3, the full variable domain is NAGVMQNPRHLVRRRGQEARLRCSPMKGHSHVYWYRQLPEEGLKFMVYLQKENIIDESGMPKERFSAEFPKEGPSILRIQQVVRGDSAAYFCASSPQGQGTGNTIYFGEGSWLTVV.

The chain is built from TRBV19 and TRBJ2-1; the match to TRBD2 covers 8 bases. The CDR3 is made up of 15 amino acids. Germline loops: CDR1 LNHDA, CDR2 SQIVND (reference sequence). J gave up 3 bases and V 3 bases, and 4 bases lay outside the gene matches. This CDR3 is CASSIASGSYNEQFF. CDR3 DNA: TGTGCCAGTAGTATTGCCAGCGGGAGCTACAATGAGCAGTTCTTC.

J is TRBJ2-7 and V is TRBV5-1; 11 positions match TRBD1. V was pared by 3 bases and J by 3 bases, with 2 bases of the junction left unmatched. CDR1 and CDR2 from the germline V gene are SGHRS and YFSETQ. This CDR3 is 14 amino acids long. The CDR3 is CASSWGTGGYEQYF. The CDR3 DNA reads as TGCGCCAGCAGCTGGGGGACAGGGGGCTACGAGCAGTACTTC.

V and J are TRBV27 and TRBJ2-5; 9 bases are shared with TRBD1. Germline trimming cut 5 bases from V and 5 bases from J; bases unmatched to any gene: 15. CDR1 and CDR2 from the germline V gene are MNHEY and SMNVEV (reference sequence). The CDR3 length is 17 residues. In nucleotides, the CDR3 is TGTGCCAGCAGTCCCAGGACAGGGGTAATTGTCGCGGAGACCCAGTACTTC. It is translated as CASSPRTGVIVAETQYF.

CDR3: CASGRTHRKNTEAFF. The CDR3, as DNA: TGCGCCAGCGGGAGGACACACCGGAAGAACACTGAAGCTTTCTTT. The chain employs TRBV10-2 and TRBJ1-1, with a weak D call TRBD1 (5 bases). CDR1 and CDR2 (germline): WSHSY, SAAADI. V dropped 8 bases and J dropped 1 base, with 17 bases sitting between them. The CDR3 sequence is 15 residues long.

The chain joins TRBV28 to TRBJ2-1, with D perhaps matching TRBD1 (5 bases). The CDR3 has 14 amino acids. CDR1 and CDR2 from the germline V gene are MDHEN and SYDVKM. V dropped 6 bases and J dropped 3 bases, with 12 bases sitting between them. The CDR3 DNA is TGTGCCAGCAGGCAGGGAAGCGACTACAATGAGCAGTTCTTC. It translates to CASRQGSDYNEQFF.

V usage is TRBV19 and J usage is TRBJ2-7, with D perhaps matching TRBD2 (6 bases). The CDR3 totals 13 residues. Trimming pared 5 bases from V and 3 bases from J, leaving 11 bases between. CDR1 is LNHDA, CDR2 SQIVND, per germline (reference sequence). The CDR3 sequence is CASSVRRGYEQYF. As DNA, the CDR3 is TGTGCCAGTAGTGTCAGGAGGGGCTACGAGCAGTACTTC.

V usage is TRBV10-2 and J usage is TRBJ2-2; 9 positions match TRBD2. Germline CDR1 is WSHSY and CDR2 is SAAADI. The CDR3 has 15 residues. Trimming at V came to 7 bases and at J to 4 bases, leaving 7 bases not matched to a gene. The CDR3 DNA is TGCGCCAGCAACACGGGACTAGCCGGCACCGGGGAGCTGTTTTTT. Encoded protein: CASNTGLAGTGELFF.

The chain is built from TRBV9 and TRBJ1-4; weak D call: TRBD1 (6 bases). Germline V gene data show CDR1 as SGDLS and CDR2 as YYNGEE. CDR3 length equals 16 residues. V was cut by 2 bases and J by 5 bases, with 16 bases left in between. CDR3 in amino acids: CASSVAWGRNNEKLFF. The DNA for the CDR3 is TGTGCCAGCAGCGTCGCGTGGGGGCGCAACAATGAAAAACTGTTTTTT.

The chain employs TRBV11-2 and TRBJ2-2, with D possibly called TRBD1 or TRBD2 (6 bases each). V dropped 6 bases and J dropped 6 bases, with 17 bases sitting between them. The CDR3 is 15 amino acids. Germline CDR1 is SGHAT and CDR2 is FQNNGV. DNA for the CDR3: TGTGCCAGCAGTATACGACTAGGGGGGTCCGGGGAGCTGTTTTTT. Translating gives CASSIRLGGSGELFF.

The chain links TRBV11-1 to TRBJ2-3, with TRBD2 identical over 12 bases. CDR3 length: 17 amino acids. Germline V gives CDR1 SGHAT, CDR2 FQDESV (reference sequence). Unmatched junction bases numbered 10, after V lost 5 bases and J lost 4 bases. CDR3 sequence (DNA): TGTGCCAGCAGCGCCGGACTAGCGGGAAGGGGCGCAGATACGCAGTATTTT. It is translated as CASSAGLAGRGADTQYF. Based on the CDR3 plus reference TRBV11-1 and TRBJ2-3, the full variable domain is EAEVAQSPRYKITEKSQAVAFWCDPISGHATLYWYRQILGQGPELLVQFQDESVVDDSQLPKDRFSAERLKGVDSTLKIQPAELGDSAMYLCASSAGLAGRGADTQYFGPGTRLTVL.

For this clone: A much larger clone lies a single base off, so this may be a read error. The V gene is TRBV7-6, the J gene TRBJ2-1; possible D gene TRBD1, 6 bases. Germline CDR1 is SGHVS and CDR2 is FNYEAQ. This CDR3 has 14 residues. V was pared by 3 bases and J by 9 bases, with 15 bases between. The CDR3: CASSFSQGSGEQFF. DNA for the CDR3: TGTGCCAGCAGCTTTAGTCAGGGGAGTGGTGAGCAGTTCTTC.

V gene TRBV5-6 combines with J gene TRBJ1-4; TRBD1 is a possible D gene (6 bases). CDR1 is SGHDT, CDR2 YYEEEE, per germline. The CDR3 totals 15 residues. V lost 0 bases and J lost 6, with 12 bases in between. The CDR3 nucleotides are TGTGCCAGCAGCTTGGGTCAGGGGTCCTATGAAAAACTGTTTTTT. Translated: CASSLGQGSYEKLFF. Supplemented by reference TRBV5-6 and TRBJ1-4, the full variable domain reads DAGVTQSPTHLIKTRGQQVTLRCSPKSGHDTVSWYQQALGQGPQFIFQYYEEEERQRGNFPDRFSGHQFPNYSSELNVNALLLGDSALYLCASSLGQGSYEKLFFGSGTQLSVL.

CDR3 DNA: TGTGCCAGCAGGCTTCAGGGACGCTCCTACGAGCAGTACTTC. Translation: CASRLQGRSYEQYF. V usage is TRBV28 and J usage is TRBJ2-7; D possibly matches TRBD1 or TRBD2 (5 bases each). Looked up from germline, CDR1 is MDHEN and CDR2 is SYDVKM. This CDR3 has 14 amino acids. Between the trimmed V and J ends, which lost 6 bases and 0 bases, there was a span of 12 bases.

To note about this clone: The germline gene is not matched at one end of the junction; a read error may be the cause. The chain couples TRBV18 to TRBJ2-7; D ambiguous. This CDR3 has 11 amino acids. Germline loops: CDR1 KGHSH, CDR2 LQKENI. CDR3 in amino acids: CASSQGSEQCF. CDR3 coding DNA: TGTGCCAGCTCACAGGGTTCCGAGCAGTGCTTC.

This clone was counted a single time. DNA of the CDR3: TGCAGCGTTGTAGGGAACTCTGGAAACACCATATATTTT. Its protein is CSVVGNSGNTIYF. The V call is TRBV29-1, the J call TRBJ1-3; no clear D gene. Germline V lookup: CDR1 SQVTM, CDR2 ANQGSEA. V lost 4 bases and J lost 0, with 7 bases in between. This CDR3 has 13 amino acids.

This clone was seen only once. The chain has TRBV5-4 and TRBJ1-2; possible D gene TRBD1, 6 bases. V lost 4 bases and J lost 3, with 16 bases in between. Germline V gene data show CDR1 as SGHNT and CDR2 as YYREEE (reference sequence). The CDR3 runs to 15 residues. The CDR3, as DNA: TGTGCCAGCAGCCCGCAGGGGCAGGGACACTATGGCTACACCTTC. Its protein is CASSPQGQGHYGYTF.

In this sample, this clone turned up a few times. V is TRBV27 and J is TRBJ2-1; a weak D match, TRBD2 (6 bases). Trimming removed 4 bases at V and 0 bases at J, with 16 bases between. The germline V gene has CDR1 MNHEY and CDR2 SMNVEV (reference sequence). The CDR3 has 17 residues. CDR3 sequence (DNA): TGTGCCAGCAGTTCGGGTGGTGGGGGGAGCTCCTACAATGAGCAGTTCTTC. It codes for CASSSGGGGSSYNEQFF.